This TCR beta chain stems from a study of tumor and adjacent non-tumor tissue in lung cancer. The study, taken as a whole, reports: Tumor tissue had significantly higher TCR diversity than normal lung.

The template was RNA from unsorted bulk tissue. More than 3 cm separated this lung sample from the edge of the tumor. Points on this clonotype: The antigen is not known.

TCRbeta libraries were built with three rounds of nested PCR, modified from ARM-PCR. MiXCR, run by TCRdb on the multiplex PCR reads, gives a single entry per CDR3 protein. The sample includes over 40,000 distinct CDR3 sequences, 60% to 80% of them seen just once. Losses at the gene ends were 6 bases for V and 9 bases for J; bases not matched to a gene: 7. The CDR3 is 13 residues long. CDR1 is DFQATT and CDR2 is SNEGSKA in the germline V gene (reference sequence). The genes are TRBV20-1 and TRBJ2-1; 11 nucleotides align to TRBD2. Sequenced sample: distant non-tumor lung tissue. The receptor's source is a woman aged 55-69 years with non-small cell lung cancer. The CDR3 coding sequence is TGCAGTGCAGGGAGACTAGCGGGGTGTGAGCAGTTCTTC. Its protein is CSAGRLAGCEQFF.